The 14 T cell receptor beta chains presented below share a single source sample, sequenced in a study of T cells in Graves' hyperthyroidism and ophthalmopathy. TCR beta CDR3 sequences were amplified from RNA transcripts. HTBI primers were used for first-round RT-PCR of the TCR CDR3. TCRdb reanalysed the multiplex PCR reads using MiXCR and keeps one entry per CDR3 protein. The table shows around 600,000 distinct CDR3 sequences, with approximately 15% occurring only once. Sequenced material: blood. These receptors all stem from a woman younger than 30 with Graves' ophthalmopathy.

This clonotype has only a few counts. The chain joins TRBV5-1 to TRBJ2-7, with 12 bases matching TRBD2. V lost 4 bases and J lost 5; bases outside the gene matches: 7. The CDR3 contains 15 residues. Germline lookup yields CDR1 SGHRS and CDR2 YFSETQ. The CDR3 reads CASSARLAGDHEQYF. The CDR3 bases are TGCGCCAGCAGCGCACGACTAGCGGGAGACCACGAGCAGTACTTC.

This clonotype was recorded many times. The CDR3 is CASSIVQHRDTEAFF. DNA for the CDR3: TGTGCCAGTAGTATAGTGCAACACAGGGACACTGAAGCTTTCTTT. The chain recombines TRBV19 with TRBJ1-1; the D gene is possibly TRBD1 (6 bases). The CDR3 runs 15 residues. Germline-derived CDR1 and CDR2 are LNHDA and SQIVND (reference sequence). V lost 1 base and J 3 bases, leaving 12 bases between the germline ends.

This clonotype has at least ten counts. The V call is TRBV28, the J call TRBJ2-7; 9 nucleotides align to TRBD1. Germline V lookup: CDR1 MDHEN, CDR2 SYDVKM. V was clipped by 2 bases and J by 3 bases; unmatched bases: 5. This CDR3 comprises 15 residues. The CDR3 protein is CASSLKGTGSYEQYF. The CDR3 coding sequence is TGTGCCAGCAGTTTAAAGGGGACAGGGAGCTACGAGCAGTACTTC.

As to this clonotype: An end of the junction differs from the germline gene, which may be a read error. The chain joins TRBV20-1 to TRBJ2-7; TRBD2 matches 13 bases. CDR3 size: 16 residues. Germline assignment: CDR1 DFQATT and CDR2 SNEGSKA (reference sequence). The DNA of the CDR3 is TGCAGTGCTAGAGATCTTGGGACTAGCGGGAACTACGGGCAGTACTTC. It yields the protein CSARDLGTSGNYGQYF.

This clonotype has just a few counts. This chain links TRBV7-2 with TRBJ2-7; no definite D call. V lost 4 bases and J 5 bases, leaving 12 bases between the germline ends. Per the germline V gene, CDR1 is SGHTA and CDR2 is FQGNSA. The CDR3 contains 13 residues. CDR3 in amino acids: CASSYSRTHEQYF. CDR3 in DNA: TGTGCCAGCAGCTACTCCAGGACCCACGAGCAGTACTTC.

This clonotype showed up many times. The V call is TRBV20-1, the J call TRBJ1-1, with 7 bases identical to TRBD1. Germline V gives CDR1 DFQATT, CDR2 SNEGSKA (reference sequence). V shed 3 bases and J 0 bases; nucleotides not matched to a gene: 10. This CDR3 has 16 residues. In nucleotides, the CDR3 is TGCAGTGCTAGTCAGGTTCCAGGGGGAATGAACACTGAAGCTTTCTTT. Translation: CSASQVPGGMNTEAFF.

This CDR3 reads CASKEGVRTDTQYF. As DNA, the CDR3 is TGTGCCAGTAAGGAGGGCGTTCGCACAGATACGCAGTATTTT. This chain connects TRBV19 to TRBJ2-3; tentatively, D is TRBD2 (6 bases). Germline CDR1 and CDR2: LNHDA and SQIVND (reference sequence). The CDR3 covers 14 residues. Trimming left V 7 bases short and J 1 base short, with 12 bases between.

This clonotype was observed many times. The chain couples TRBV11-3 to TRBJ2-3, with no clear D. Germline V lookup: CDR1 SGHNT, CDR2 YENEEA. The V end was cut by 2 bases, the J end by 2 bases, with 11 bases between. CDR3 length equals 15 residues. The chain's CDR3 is CASSLIGFPTDTQYF. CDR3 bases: TGTGCCAGCAGCTTAATTGGCTTCCCCACAGATACGCAGTATTTT.

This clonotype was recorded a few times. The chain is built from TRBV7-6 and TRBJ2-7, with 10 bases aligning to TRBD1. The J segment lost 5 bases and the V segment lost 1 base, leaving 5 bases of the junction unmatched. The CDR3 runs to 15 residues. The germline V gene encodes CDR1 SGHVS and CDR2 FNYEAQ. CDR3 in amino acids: CASSLEVTGGNEQYF. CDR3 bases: TGTGCCAGCAGCTTAGAGGTGACAGGGGGCAACGAGCAGTACTTC.

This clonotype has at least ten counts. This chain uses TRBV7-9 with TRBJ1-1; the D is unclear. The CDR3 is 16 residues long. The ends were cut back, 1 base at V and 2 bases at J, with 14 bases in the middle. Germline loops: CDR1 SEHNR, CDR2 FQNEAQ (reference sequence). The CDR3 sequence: CASSLGVSGGNTEAFF. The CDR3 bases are TGTGCCAGCAGCTTAGGGGTGAGCGGTGGCAACACTGAAGCTTTCTTT. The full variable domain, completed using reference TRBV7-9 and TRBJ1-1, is DTGVSQNPRHKITKRGQNVTFRCDPISEHNRLYWYRQTLGQGPEFLTYFQNEAQLEKSRLLSDRFSAERPKGSFSTLEIQRTEQGDSAMYLCASSLGVSGGNTEAFFGQGTRLTVV.

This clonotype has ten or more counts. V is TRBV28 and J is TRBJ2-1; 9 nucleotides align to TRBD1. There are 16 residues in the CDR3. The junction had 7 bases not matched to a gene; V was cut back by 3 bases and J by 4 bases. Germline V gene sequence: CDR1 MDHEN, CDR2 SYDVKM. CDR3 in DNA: TGTGCCAGCAGTTTGTCACAGGGGGCGAGATACAATGAGCAGTTCTTC. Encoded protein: CASSLSQGARYNEQFF.

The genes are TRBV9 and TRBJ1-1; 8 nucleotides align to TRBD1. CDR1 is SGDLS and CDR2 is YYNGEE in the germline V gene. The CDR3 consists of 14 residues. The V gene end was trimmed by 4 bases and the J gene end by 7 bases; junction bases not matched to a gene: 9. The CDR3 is CASSLGQGTGEAFF. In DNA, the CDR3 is TGTGCCAGCAGCCTTGGACAGGGCACAGGTGAAGCTTTCTTT.

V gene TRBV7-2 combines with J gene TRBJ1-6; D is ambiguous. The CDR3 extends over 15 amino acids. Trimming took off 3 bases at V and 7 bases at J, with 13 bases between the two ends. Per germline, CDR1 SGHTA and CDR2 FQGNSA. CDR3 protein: CASSFGWRVNSPLHF. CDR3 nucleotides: TGTGCCAGCAGCTTTGGATGGAGGGTGAATTCACCCCTCCACTTT.

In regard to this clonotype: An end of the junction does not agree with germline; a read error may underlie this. Written as DNA, the CDR3 is TGTGTCAGCAGCTTAGACACATCCTACGAGCAGTACTTC. This translates into CVSSLDTSYEQYF. This chain connects TRBV7-9 to TRBJ2-7; D gene ambiguous. The CDR3 has 13 amino acids. Germline V lookup: CDR1 SEHNR, CDR2 FQNEAQ (reference sequence). The variable domain in full, completed from reference TRBV7-9 and TRBJ2-7, reads DTGVSQNPRHKITKRGQNVTFRCDPISEHNRLYWYRQTLGQGPEFLTYFQNEAQLEKSRLLSDRFSAERPKGSFSTLEIQRTEQGDSAMYLCVSSLDTSYEQYFGPGTRLTVT.